This TCR beta chain was documented in a study of T cell responses to AZD1222 COVID-19 vaccine. Regarding the study as a whole: A rise in Spike-specific TCR breadth and depth followed two AZD1222 doses. Seropositive AZD1222 recipients at baseline numbered only five or six. Epitopes outside B.1.351 and B.1.1.7 mutated regions reportedly drew nearly half of spike TCRs. White British ancestry dominated among donors, who included more females, and clonal diversity was possibly underestimated.

The protocol was immunoSEQ multiplex PCR, while the TCRdb copy is restricted to in-frame clones and leaves out a portion. The sample consists of more than 120,000 clones, roughly 88% of them appearing once. Remarks on this clone: Its antigen remains unknown.

This CDR3 spans 19 amino acids. The TCR was taken from an adult who received the MenACWY meningococcal vaccine as a control. The gene calls are TRBV21-1 and TRBJ1-5; the D segment call TRBD1 is taken from the table without a DNA check. TRBV21-1 is a pseudogene locus. The sample consisted of peripheral blood, taken 28 days after the second dose of the MenACWY control vaccine. The CDR3 spells CASSTSGTGVGNSNQPQHF. CDR3 in DNA: TGTGCCAGCAGCACCTCCGGGACAGGGGTGGGAAACAGCAATCAGCCCCAGCATTTT.